The 26 T cell receptor beta chains below were found in one sample sequenced in a study of response to subunit inactivated influenza vaccine. MiXCR, applied by TCRdb to the RT-PCR reads, yields one record per CDR3 protein. The sample lists about 520,000 distinct CDR3 sequences, around 25% occurring once. The sequences come from CD4+ T cells sorted from PBMCs, collected about 5 days after vaccination. These receptors were obtained from a man aged 50 to 59 who received an inactivated influenza vaccine.

This rearrangement joins TRBV3-1 to TRBJ2-7; 7 bases agree with TRBD1. V lost 1 base and J lost 9; bases outside the gene matches: 9. The CDR3 is made up of 14 amino acids. Germline V CDR1 and CDR2: LGHDT, YNNKEL (reference sequence). The CDR3: CASSQAIGGPGQYF. In DNA, the CDR3 is TGTGCCAGCAGCCAAGCCATAGGGGGCCCGGGGCAGTACTTC.

This clonotype was observed a few times. V gene TRBV4-1 combines with J gene TRBJ1-1; possibly TRBD1 for D (5 bases). Germline V gene data show CDR1 as MGHRA and CDR2 as YSYEKL. The CDR3 is 14 residues long. V lost 5 bases and J lost 7, with 17 bases in between. CDR3 coding DNA: TGCGCCAGCAGCACACGGCCCGGGACGGGTGAAGCTTTCTTT. It codes for CASSTRPGTGEAFF.

This clonotype was observed a handful of times. The CDR3: CASSLSGEGVNEQFF. DNA for the CDR3: TGCGCCAGCAGCTTGTCGGGGGAGGGGGTCAATGAGCAGTTCTTC. The chain uses TRBV5-1 and TRBJ2-1; weak D call: TRBD2 (7 bases). The CDR3 contains 15 residues. The V gene's germline CDR1 is SGHRS and CDR2 YFSETQ. V was clipped by 1 base and J by 6 bases, with 14 bases between them.

This chain joins TRBV12-3 or TRBV12-4 and TRBJ2-3; no firm D call. The CDR3 totals 13 residues. V lost 6 bases and J lost 4, with 11 bases in between. CDR3 protein: CASSRNLADTQYF. For the CDR3, the DNA is TGTGCCAGCAGCAGGAACCTAGCAGATACGCAGTATTTT.

V is TRBV5-1 and J is TRBJ1-4; D is unclear. Trimming cost V 3 bases and J 0 bases, with 6 bases left between them. The germline CDR1 and CDR2 sequences are SGHRS and YFSETQ. CDR3 length equals 14 residues. DNA of the CDR3: TGCGCCAGCAGCTCGACACCAACTAATGAAAAACTGTTTTTT. Encoded protein: CASSSTPTNEKLFF.

The chain uses TRBV6-2 or TRBV6-3 and TRBJ2-3, with TRBD2 matching over 8 bases. The CDR3 sequence is 14 residues long. The germline CDR1 and CDR2 sequences are MNHEY and SVGEGT. V lost 5 bases, J lost 4 bases, and 5 bases stayed unmatched. CDR3: CASSLGLAPDTQYF. The CDR3 DNA reads as TGTGCCAGCAGTCTCGGACTAGCACCAGATACGCAGTATTTT.

This chain connects TRBV4-3 to TRBJ1-4; TRBD1 aligns across 7 bases. V shed 4 bases, J shed 8 bases, and the junction held 4 bases outside the gene matches. CDR1 LGHNA and CDR2 YSLEER come from the germline V gene. The CDR3 loop spans 13 amino acids. The DNA for the CDR3 is TGCGCCAGCAGCCCGGACAGGAGGGAAAAACTGTTTTTT. Translation: CASSPDRREKLFF.

For this clonotype: Relative to the germline gene, one junction end is altered; a read error may explain this. The genes are TRBV7-2 and TRBJ2-1; D ambiguous. In germline, CDR1 is SGHTA, CDR2 FQGNSA. The length of the CDR3 is 15 residues. The CDR3 coding sequence is TGTGCCAGCAGCTTAGATCAGGCACACTACAATGAGCAGCTCTTC. Its translation: CASSLDQAHYNEQLF.

Concerning this clonotype itself: At one of its ends the junction is not consistent with the germline gene, which may arise from a read error. The chain combines TRBV4-3 with TRBJ1-2, with D maybe TRBD1 (5 bases). This CDR3 has 16 residues. The germline V gene encodes CDR1 LGHNA and CDR2 YSLEER. The CDR3 loop reads CASRQERGWGNYGYTF. The CDR3 DNA follows: TGCGCCAGCAGACAAGAAAGGGGATGGGGGAACTATGGCTACACCTTC.

This clonotype occurred a few times. The chain recombines TRBV6-2 or TRBV6-3 with TRBJ2-2; 12 bases are shared with TRBD1. Germline trimming cut 8 bases from V and 5 bases from J; bases unmatched to any gene: 3. Germline loops: CDR1 MNHEY, CDR2 SVGEGT. This CDR3 contains 14 residues. CDR3: CASLGQGATGELFF. In DNA, the CDR3 is TGTGCCAGCTTGGGACAGGGGGCAACCGGGGAGCTGTTTTTT.

This clonotype was seen more than once but under ten times. CDR3 DNA sequence: TGTGCCAGCAGCGAGAGGACAGGGAGGGAGACCCAGTACTTC. Translation gives CASSERTGRETQYF. The rearrangement joins TRBV9 to TRBJ2-5; 8 bases are a match to TRBD1. This CDR3 contains 14 residues. Germline V CDR1 and CDR2: SGDLS, YYNGEE. Germline trimming cut 3 bases from V and 5 bases from J; bases unmatched to any gene: 6. Full variable domain (rest looked up from reference TRBV9 and TRBJ2-5): DSGVTQTPKHLITATGQRVTLRCSPRSGDLSVYWYQQSLDQGLQFLIQYYNGEERAKGNILERFSAQQFPDLHSELNLSSLELGDSALYFCASSERTGRETQYFGPGTRLLVL.

The chain combines TRBV12-3 or TRBV12-4 with TRBJ2-5; TRBD1 matches 7 bases. CDR3 length: 13 amino acids. V gave up 7 bases and J gave up 5 bases; unmatched junction bases: 7. The CDR3, as DNA: TGTGCCAGCACCCCGACAGGGTTTGAGACCCAGTACTTC. It translates to CASTPTGFETQYF.

The chain employs TRBV20-1 and TRBJ1-4, with 7 bases that match TRBD1. Germline V lookup: CDR1 DFQATT, CDR2 SNEGSKA (reference sequence). With 5 bases clipped from V and 5 bases from J, the junction kept 11 bases outside the gene matches. The CDR3 covers 15 residues. The CDR3 region has the DNA TGCAGTGCTGGATTAAACAGGGGTGGGAATGAAAAACTGTTTTTT. Its protein product is CSAGLNRGGNEKLFF.

The V gene is TRBV6-1, the J gene TRBJ1-6, with 7 bases that match TRBD1. Germline CDR1 reads MNHNS; CDR2 reads SASEGT. The CDR3 loop spans 13 amino acids. The J segment lost 10 bases and the V segment lost 4 bases, leaving 4 bases of the junction unmatched. DNA for the CDR3: TGTGCCAGCAGTGGACAGGGTGGCTCACCCCTCCACTTT. Its protein is CASSGQGGSPLHF.

The chain carries TRBV2 and TRBJ1-5; D is uncertain. V was shortened by 5 bases and J by 7 bases, with 12 bases between the two germline ends. The CDR3 has 13 residues. Germline CDR1 SNHLY, CDR2 FYNNEI. The CDR3 spells CASSRTRRQPQHF. The DNA for the CDR3 is TGTGCCAGCAGTCGGACCCGGAGGCAGCCCCAGCATTTT.

The chain couples TRBV5-1 to TRBJ2-7; 9 bases align to TRBD1. The trim removed 0 bases at V and 5 bases at J, leaving 3 bases unmatched. The V gene's germline CDR1 is SGHRS and CDR2 YFSETQ. The CDR3 extends over 14 amino acids. The CDR3 region is CASSLGTGENEQYF. DNA of the CDR3: TGCGCCAGCAGCTTGGGGACAGGGGAGAACGAGCAGTACTTC.

Only a few counts were recorded for this clonotype. The chain carries TRBV12-3 or TRBV12-4 and TRBJ2-6; D perhaps matches TRBD2 (6 bases). V was shortened by 8 bases and J by 4 bases, with 15 bases between the two germline ends. This CDR3 is 15 amino acids long. CDR3 nucleotides: TGTGCCAGCGCATTGCGGGGAGCAGGGGCCAACGTCCTGACTTTC. Its translation: CASALRGAGANVLTF.

This clonotype was picked up a small number of times. The genes are TRBV5-6 and TRBJ2-3; maybe TRBD2 (6 bases). Germline V lookup: CDR1 SGHDT, CDR2 YYEEEE. The V end was cut by 0 bases, the J end by 4 bases, with 12 bases between. The CDR3 has 15 residues. As DNA, the CDR3 is TGTGCCAGCAGCTTGGACTTGGGAGGCCCAGATACGCAGTATTTT. The encoded protein is CASSLDLGGPDTQYF.

The V and J genes are TRBV12-3 or TRBV12-4 and TRBJ2-1; D gene uncertain. The CDR3 is made up of 11 amino acids. V gave up 5 bases and J gave up 13 bases, with 12 bases separating them. The CDR3 DNA is TGTGCCAGCAGTGCCACCGGACCTCAGTTCTTC. Protein: CASSATGPQFF.

This clonotype was counted a single time. This sequence joins TRBV3-1 and TRBJ2-2; D remains ambiguous. V was pared by 4 bases and J by 7 bases, with 10 bases between. CDR1 is LGHDT and CDR2 is YNNKEL in the germline V gene (reference sequence). CDR3 length: 13 amino acids. CDR3 nucleotide sequence: TGTGCCAGCAGCCCCCAAAAGGGCGGGGAGCTGTTTTTT. Residues: CASSPQKGGELFF.

The V gene is TRBV28, the J gene TRBJ2-1, with D unclear. With 3 bases removed from V and 7 bases from J, the gap between germline ends came to 13 bases. Germline V gives CDR1 MDHEN, CDR2 SYDVKM. This CDR3 contains 14 residues. The CDR3: CASSLLVDVNEQFF. The CDR3 DNA sequence: TGTGCCAGCAGTTTGCTAGTGGATGTTAATGAGCAGTTCTTC.

This clonotype was seen only a few times. An end of the junction does not agree with germline; a read error may underlie this. The chain combines TRBV5-1 with TRBJ2-7, with 7 bases lining up with TRBD1. Germline CDR1 reads SGHRS; CDR2 reads YFSETQ. This CDR3 has 15 amino acids. CDR3 nucleotides: TGTGCCAGCTCACCAGGGGCAGGGGGCTCCTACGAGCAGTACTTC. It encodes CASSPGAGGSYEQYF.

This clonotype has more than one count but fewer than ten. The chain carries TRBV5-8 and TRBJ2-1; D gene unclear. The V and J ends lost 4 bases and 5 bases respectively, with 16 bases between them. Germline CDR1 reads SGHTS; CDR2 reads YDEGEE. This CDR3 is 15 amino acids long. CDR3 residues: CASSPSVSRNNEQFF. The CDR3 bases are TGTGCCAGCAGCCCGAGTGTGAGTAGGAACAATGAGCAGTTCTTC.

Ten or more counts support this clonotype. The V gene is TRBV5-1, the J gene TRBJ2-2; D is perhaps TRBD2 (5 bases). Trimming cost V 4 bases and J 3 bases, with 10 bases left between them. The CDR3 spans 14 residues. Germline CDR1 reads SGHRS; CDR2 reads YFSETQ. The chain's CDR3 is CASSKLGDTGELFF. The CDR3 region has the DNA TGCGCCAGCAGCAAGCTCGGGGACACCGGGGAGCTGTTTTTT. Full variable domain (rest looked up from reference TRBV5-1 and TRBJ2-2): KAGVTQTPRYLIKTRGQQVTLSCSPISGHRSVSWYQQTPGQGLQFLFEYFSETQRNKGNFPGRFSGRQFSNSRSEMNVSTLELGDSALYLCASSKLGDTGELFFGEGSRLTVL.

This clonotype was counted between two and nine times. This chain joins TRBV4-3 and TRBJ2-5, with D tentatively TRBD1 (5 bases). Germline CDR1 LGHNA, CDR2 YSLEER. CDR3 length: 14 amino acids. V was shortened by 0 bases and J by 3 bases, with 8 bases between the two germline ends. The CDR3 region has the DNA TGCGCCAGCAGCCAAGATGCCAGGGAAGAGACCCAGTACTTC. This encodes CASSQDAREETQYF.

This chain uses TRBV12-3 or TRBV12-4 with TRBJ1-2; 7 bases fit TRBD1. V was clipped by 5 bases and J by 3 bases; unmatched bases: 9. This CDR3 has 15 residues. The CDR3 DNA follows: TGTGCCAGCAGTCCGCGGGACAGTGGTTACTATGGCTACACCTTC. Amino acid sequence: CASSPRDSGYYGYTF.